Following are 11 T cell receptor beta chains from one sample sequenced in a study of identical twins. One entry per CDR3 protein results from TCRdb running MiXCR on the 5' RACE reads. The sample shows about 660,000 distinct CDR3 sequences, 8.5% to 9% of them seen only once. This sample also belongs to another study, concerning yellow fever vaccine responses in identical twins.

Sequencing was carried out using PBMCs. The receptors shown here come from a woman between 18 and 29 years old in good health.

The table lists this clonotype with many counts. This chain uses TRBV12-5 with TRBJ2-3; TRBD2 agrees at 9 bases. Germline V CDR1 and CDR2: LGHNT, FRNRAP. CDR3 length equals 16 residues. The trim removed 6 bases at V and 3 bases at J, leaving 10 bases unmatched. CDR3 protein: CASGSPLAGRTDTQYF. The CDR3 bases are TGTGCTAGTGGATCCCCTCTAGCGGGGAGGACAGATACGCAGTATTTT. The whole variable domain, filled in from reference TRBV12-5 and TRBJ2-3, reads DARVTQTPRHKVTEMGQEVTMRCQPILGHNTVFWYRQTMMQGLELLAYFRNRAPLDDSGMPKDRFSAEMPDATLATLKIQPSEPRDSAVYFCASGSPLAGRTDTQYFGPGTRLTVL.

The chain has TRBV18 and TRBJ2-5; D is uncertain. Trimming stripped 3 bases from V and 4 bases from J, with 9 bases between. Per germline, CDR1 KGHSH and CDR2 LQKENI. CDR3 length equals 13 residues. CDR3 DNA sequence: TGTGCCAGCTCACCGGCGACCAGAGAGACCCAGTACTTC. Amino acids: CASSPATRETQYF.

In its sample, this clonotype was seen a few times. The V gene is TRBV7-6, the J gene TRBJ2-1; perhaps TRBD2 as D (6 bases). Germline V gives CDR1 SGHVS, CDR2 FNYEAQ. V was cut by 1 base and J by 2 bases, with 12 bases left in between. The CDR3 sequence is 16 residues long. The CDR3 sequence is CASSLGASATYNEQFF. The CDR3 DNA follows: TGTGCCAGCAGCTTAGGAGCTAGCGCAACCTACAATGAGCAGTTCTTC. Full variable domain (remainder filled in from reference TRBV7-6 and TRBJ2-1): GAGVSQSPRYKVTKRGQDVALRCDPISGHVSLYWYRQALGQGPEFLTYFNYEAQQDKSGLPNDRFSAERPEGSISTLTIQRTEQRDSAMYRCASSLGASATYNEQFFGPGTRLTVL.

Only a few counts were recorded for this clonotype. The CDR3 DNA reads TGTGCCAGCAGTTACCTGACTAGCGGGGGCACAGATACGCAGTATTTT. Translation gives CASSYLTSGGTDTQYF. V and J are TRBV27 and TRBJ2-3; 11 positions agree with TRBD2. This CDR3 has 16 residues. V was pared by 4 bases and J by 1 base, with 4 bases of the junction left unmatched. The germline gives CDR1 MNHEY, CDR2 SMNVEV (reference sequence).

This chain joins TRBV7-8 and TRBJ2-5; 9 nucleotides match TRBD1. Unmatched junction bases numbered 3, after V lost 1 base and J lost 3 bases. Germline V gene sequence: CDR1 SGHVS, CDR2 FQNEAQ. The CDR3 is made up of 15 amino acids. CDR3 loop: CASSLGGQGKETQYF. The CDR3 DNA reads TGTGCCAGCAGCTTAGGGGGACAGGGCAAAGAGACCCAGTACTTC.

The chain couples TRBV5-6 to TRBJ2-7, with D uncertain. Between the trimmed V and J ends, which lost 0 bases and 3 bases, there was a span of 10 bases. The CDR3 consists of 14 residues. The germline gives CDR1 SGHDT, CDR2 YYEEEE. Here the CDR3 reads CASSLAAANYEQYF. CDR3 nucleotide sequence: TGTGCCAGCAGCTTGGCGGCCGCTAACTACGAGCAGTACTTC.

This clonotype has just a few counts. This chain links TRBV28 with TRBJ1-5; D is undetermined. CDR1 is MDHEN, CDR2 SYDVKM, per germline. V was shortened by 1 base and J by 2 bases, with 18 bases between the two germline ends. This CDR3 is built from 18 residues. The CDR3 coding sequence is TGTGCCAGCAGTTTATATGCTTGGCCCACCTGGGGCAATCAGCCCCAGCATTTT. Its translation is CASSLYAWPTWGNQPQHF.

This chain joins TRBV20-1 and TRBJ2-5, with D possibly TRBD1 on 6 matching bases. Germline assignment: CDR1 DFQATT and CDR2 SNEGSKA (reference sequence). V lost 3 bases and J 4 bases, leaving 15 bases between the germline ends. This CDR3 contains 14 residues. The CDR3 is CSASLAGAGETQYF. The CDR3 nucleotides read TGCAGTGCTAGTTTGGCAGGGGCAGGAGAGACCCAGTACTTC.

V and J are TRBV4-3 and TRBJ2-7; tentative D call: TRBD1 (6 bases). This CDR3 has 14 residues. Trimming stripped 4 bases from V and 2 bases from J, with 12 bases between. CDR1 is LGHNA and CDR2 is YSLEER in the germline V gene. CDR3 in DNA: TGCGCCAGCAGCCCCTTCGAGGGGGCCTACGAGCAGTACTTC. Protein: CASSPFEGAYEQYF.

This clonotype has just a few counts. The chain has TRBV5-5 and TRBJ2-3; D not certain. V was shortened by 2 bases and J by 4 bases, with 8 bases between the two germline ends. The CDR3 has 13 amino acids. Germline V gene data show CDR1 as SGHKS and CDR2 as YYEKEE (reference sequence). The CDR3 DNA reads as TGTGCCAGCAGCTTCTATTCATCAGATACGCAGTATTTT. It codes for CASSFYSSDTQYF. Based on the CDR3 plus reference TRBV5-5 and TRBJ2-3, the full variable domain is DAGVTQSPTHLIKTRGQQVTLRCSPISGHKSVSWYQQVLGQGPQFIFQYYEKEERGRGNFPDRFSARQFPNYSSELNVNALLLGDSALYLCASSFYSSDTQYFGPGTRLTVL.

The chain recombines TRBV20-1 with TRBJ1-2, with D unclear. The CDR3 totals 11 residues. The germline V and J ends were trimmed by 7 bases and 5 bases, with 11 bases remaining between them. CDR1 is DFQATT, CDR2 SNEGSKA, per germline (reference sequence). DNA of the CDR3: TGCAGTGTGAGGGTTAAATATGGCTACACCTTC. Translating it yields CSVRVKYGYTF.